Each of the 9 T cell receptor beta chains below was sequenced from the same sample in a study of technical replicates of blood from a few donors. TCRdb's table, derived via immunoSEQ multiplex PCR, lists solely in-frame clones and lacks some. The sample has some 15,000 clones; approximately 89% are singletons. The material sequenced was PBMCs. Receptors were obtained from a human donor in good health.

This clone was seen a handful of times. The chain joins TRBV4-1 to TRBJ2-3; TRBD2 matches 7 bases. Germline V lookup: CDR1 MGHRA, CDR2 YSYEKL. V shed 6 bases and J 5 bases; nucleotides not matched to a gene: 17. The length of the CDR3 is 17 residues. The CDR3 here is CASSPLYRDYARDTQYF. The CDR3 nucleotides read TGCGCCAGCAGTCCTCTGTACCGGGACTACGCTAGAGATACGCAGTATTTT.

The chain has TRBV28 and TRBJ1-1, with TRBD1 identical over 9 bases. The junction had 8 bases not matched to a gene; V was cut back by 6 bases and J by 0 bases. The CDR3 totals 16 residues. The germline V gene encodes CDR1 MDHEN and CDR2 SYDVKM. In nucleotides, the CDR3 is TGTGCCAGCAGATACGGGACAGGGTGGATGAACACTGAAGCTTTCTTT. It codes for CASRYGTGWMNTEAFF.

The CDR3 region is CASHSGSYEQYF. CDR3 sequence (DNA): TGTGCCAGCCATAGCGGGAGCTACGAGCAGTACTTC. The genes are TRBV25-1 and TRBJ2-7; 9 positions match TRBD2. Germline lookup yields CDR1 MGHDK and CDR2 SYGVNS. This CDR3 spans 12 amino acids. V gave up 8 bases and J gave up 3 bases; unmatched junction bases: 2.

V is TRBV28 and J is TRBJ2-7, with D perhaps matching TRBD2 (6 bases). The CDR3 is 15 residues long. Trimming left V 3 bases short and J 1 base short, with 13 bases between. Germline values: CDR1 MDHEN, CDR2 SYDVKM. CDR3 bases: TGTGCCAGCAGTTTCGGTGGTGGGAGGTCCTACGAGCAGTACTTC. Its translation is CASSFGGGRSYEQYF.

This chain joins TRBV29-1 and TRBJ2-5; D call uncertain. The CDR3 runs to 13 residues. The germline V gene encodes CDR1 SQVTM and CDR2 ANQGSEA. Trimming removed 6 bases at V and 5 bases at J, with 16 bases between. CDR3 protein: CSVDGPDGETQYF. CDR3 sequence (DNA): TGCAGCGTCGACGGCCCCGACGGGGAGACCCAGTACTTC.

This clone turned up a few times. This chain joins TRBV6-5 and TRBJ1-2; a weak D match, TRBD1 (6 bases). In germline, CDR1 is MNHEY, CDR2 SVGAGI. V gave up 2 bases and J gave up 6 bases, with 10 bases separating them. CDR3 length: 13 residues. CDR3 protein: CASSYRGQNGYTF. The CDR3 coding sequence is TGTGCCAGCAGTTACCGCGGACAGAATGGCTACACCTTC.

This chain joins TRBV19 and TRBJ2-7; the match to TRBD2 covers 7 bases. Germline CDR1 and CDR2: LNHDA and SQIVND (reference sequence). CDR3 length: 15 amino acids. Unmatched junction bases numbered 10, after V lost 3 bases and J lost 5 bases. CDR3 amino acids: CASSIGWTSQDEQYF. CDR3 sequence (DNA): TGTGCCAGTAGTATCGGATGGACTAGTCAAGACGAGCAGTACTTC.

The genes are TRBV7-3 and TRBJ2-5; 8 bases are shared with TRBD1. Per the germline V gene, CDR1 is SGHTA and CDR2 is FQGTGA. The V and J ends lost 1 base and 2 bases, in that order; junction bases with no gene match: 3. The CDR3 loop spans 15 amino acids. Here the CDR3 DNA reads TGTGCCAGCAGCTTAATAGGGGACAGGCAAGAGACCCAGTACTTC. Encoded protein: CASSLIGDRQETQYF.

This clone was picked up a small number of times. V gene TRBV9 combines with J gene TRBJ1-1, with 7 bases that match TRBD1. The CDR3 totals 18 residues. The V and J ends lost 6 bases and 0 bases, in that order; junction bases with no gene match: 17. Per germline, CDR1 SGDLS and CDR2 YYNGEE. The DNA of the CDR3 is TGTGCCAGCACCCACCCGGGACAGAAGCCTACCCTGAACACTGAAGCTTTCTTT. It is translated as CASTHPGQKPTLNTEAFF.